This TCR beta chain came from a study of control samples from healthy donors and cancer patients. V was clipped by 4 bases and J by 3 bases, with 7 bases between them. The CDR3 extends over 12 amino acids. Germline lookup yields CDR1 SGHRS and CDR2 YFSETQ. Using immunoSEQ multiplex PCR, the repertoire was profiled, and TCRdb retains in-frame clones only, with some absent. Here the sample spans around 140,000 clones, 80% to 95% being singletons. The TCR sequence derives from a man between 18 and 29 years old in good health. Specimen: blood. The chain joins TRBV5-1 to TRBJ2-5; D unresolved. CDR3 sequence (DNA): TGCGCCAGCAGCCTGACTGAAGAGACCCAGTACTTC. Amino acids: CASSLTEETQYF.